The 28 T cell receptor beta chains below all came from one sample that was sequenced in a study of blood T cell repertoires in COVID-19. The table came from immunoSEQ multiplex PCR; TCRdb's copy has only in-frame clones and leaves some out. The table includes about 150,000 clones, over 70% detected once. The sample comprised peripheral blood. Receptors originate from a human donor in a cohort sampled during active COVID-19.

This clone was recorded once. The CDR3 nucleotides read TGTGCCAGCAGCACAGGGACGTACCAAGAGACCCAGTACTTC. This gives the protein CASSTGTYQETQYF. This chain joins TRBV5-4 and TRBJ2-5, with D perhaps matching TRBD1 (6 bases). V shed 4 bases and J shed 0 bases, with 10 bases lying between them. The CDR3 consists of 14 residues. Per germline, CDR1 SGHNT and CDR2 YYREEE (reference sequence).

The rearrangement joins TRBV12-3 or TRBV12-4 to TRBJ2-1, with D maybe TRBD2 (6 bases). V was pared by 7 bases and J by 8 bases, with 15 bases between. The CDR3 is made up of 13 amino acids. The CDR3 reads CASTPGGIHEQFF. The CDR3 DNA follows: TGTGCCAGCACCCCCGGAGGGATCCATGAGCAGTTCTTC.

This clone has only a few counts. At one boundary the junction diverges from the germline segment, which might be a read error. CDR3 protein: CASSLRDYSPLHF. In DNA form, the CDR3 reads TGTGCCAGCAGCTTGAGGGACTATTCTCCCCTCCACTTT. The chain combines TRBV11-3 with TRBJ1-6; D is perhaps TRBD1 (5 bases). Per the germline V gene, CDR1 is SGHNT and CDR2 is YENEEA. This CDR3 region has 13 residues.

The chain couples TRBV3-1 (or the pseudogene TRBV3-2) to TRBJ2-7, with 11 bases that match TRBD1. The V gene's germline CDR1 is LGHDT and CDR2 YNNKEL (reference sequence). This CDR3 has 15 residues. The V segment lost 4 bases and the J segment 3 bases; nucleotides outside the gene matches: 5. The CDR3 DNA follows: TGTGCCAGCAGCCTTCCGGGACAGGGGGTCTACGAGCAGTACTTC. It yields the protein CASSLPGQGVYEQYF.

The CDR3 sequence is CASSLDADSSTDTQYF. As DNA, the CDR3 is TGTGCCAGCAGCTTAGACGCGGACTCTAGCACAGATACGCAGTATTTT. The chain links TRBV7-2 to TRBJ2-3, with D possibly TRBD2 on 5 matching bases. Per the germline V gene, CDR1 is SGHTA and CDR2 is FQGNSA. V was shortened by 1 base and J by 0 bases, with 11 bases between the two germline ends. This CDR3 is built from 16 residues.

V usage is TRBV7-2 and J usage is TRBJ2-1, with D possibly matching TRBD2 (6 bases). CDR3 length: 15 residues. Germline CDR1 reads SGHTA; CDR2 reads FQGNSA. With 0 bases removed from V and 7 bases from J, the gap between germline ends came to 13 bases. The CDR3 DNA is TGTGCCAGCAGCTTAGCCGTCTTTGGGGGGAATGAGCAGTTCTTC. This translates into CASSLAVFGGNEQFF.

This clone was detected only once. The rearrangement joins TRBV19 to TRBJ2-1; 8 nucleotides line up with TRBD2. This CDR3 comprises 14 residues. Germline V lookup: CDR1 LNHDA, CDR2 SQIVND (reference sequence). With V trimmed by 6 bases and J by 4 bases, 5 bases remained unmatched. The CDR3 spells CASSQRGPYNEQFF. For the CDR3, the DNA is TGTGCCAGTAGCCAGCGGGGGCCTTACAATGAGCAGTTCTTC.

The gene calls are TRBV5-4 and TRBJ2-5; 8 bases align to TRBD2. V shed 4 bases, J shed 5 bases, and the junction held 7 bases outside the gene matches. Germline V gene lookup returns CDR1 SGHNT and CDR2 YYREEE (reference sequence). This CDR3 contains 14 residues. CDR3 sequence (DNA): TGTGCCAGCAGCCTGACAGCGGGGGATGAGACCCAGTACTTC. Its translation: CASSLTAGDETQYF. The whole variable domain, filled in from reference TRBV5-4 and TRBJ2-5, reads ETGVTQSPTHLIKTRGQQVTLRCSSQSGHNTVSWYQQALGQGPQFIFQYYREEENGRGNFPPRFSGLQFPNYSSELNVNALELDDSALYLCASSLTAGDETQYFGPGTRLLVL.

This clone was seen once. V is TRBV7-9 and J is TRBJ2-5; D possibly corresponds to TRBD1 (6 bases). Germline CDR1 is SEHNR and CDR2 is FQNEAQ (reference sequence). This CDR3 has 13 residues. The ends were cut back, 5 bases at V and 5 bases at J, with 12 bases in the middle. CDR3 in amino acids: CASSPRGWETQYF. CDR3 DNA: TGTGCCAGCAGCCCCAGGGGATGGGAGACCCAGTACTTC.

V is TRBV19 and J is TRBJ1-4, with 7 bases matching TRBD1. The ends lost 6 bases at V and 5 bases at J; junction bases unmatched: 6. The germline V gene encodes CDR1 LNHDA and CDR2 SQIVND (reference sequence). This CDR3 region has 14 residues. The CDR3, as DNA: TGTGCCAGTAGAGTGAGGGGGCCCAATGAAAAACTGTTTTTT. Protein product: CASRVRGPNEKLFF.

CDR3 bases: TGTGCCAGCAGCTTAGACTCCGGGACAGGGAACAACGAGCAGTACTTC. Protein sequence: CASSLDSGTGNNEQYF. The chain has TRBV11-2 and TRBJ2-7, with TRBD1 matching 9 bases. The CDR3 sequence is 16 residues long. Germline CDR1 reads SGHAT; CDR2 reads FQNNGV. The J segment lost 5 bases and the V segment lost 0 bases, leaving 8 bases of the junction unmatched.

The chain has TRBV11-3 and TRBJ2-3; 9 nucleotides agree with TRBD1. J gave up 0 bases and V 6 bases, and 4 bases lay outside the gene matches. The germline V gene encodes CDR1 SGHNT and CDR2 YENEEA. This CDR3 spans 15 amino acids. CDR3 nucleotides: TGTGCCAGCAGTTACGGACAGGGGAGCACAGATACGCAGTATTTT. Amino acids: CASSYGQGSTDTQYF.

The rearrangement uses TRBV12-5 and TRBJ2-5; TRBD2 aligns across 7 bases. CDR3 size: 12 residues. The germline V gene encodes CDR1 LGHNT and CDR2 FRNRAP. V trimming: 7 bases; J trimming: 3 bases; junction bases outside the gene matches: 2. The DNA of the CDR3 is TGTGCTAGTGCTCTAGCGGAAGAGACCCAGTACTTC. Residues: CASALAEETQYF. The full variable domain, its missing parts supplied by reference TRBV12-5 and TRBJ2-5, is DARVTQTPRHKVTEMGQEVTMRCQPILGHNTVFWYRQTMMQGLELLAYFRNRAPLDDSGMPKDRFSAEMPDATLATLKIQPSEPRDSAVYFCASALAEETQYFGPGTRLLVL.

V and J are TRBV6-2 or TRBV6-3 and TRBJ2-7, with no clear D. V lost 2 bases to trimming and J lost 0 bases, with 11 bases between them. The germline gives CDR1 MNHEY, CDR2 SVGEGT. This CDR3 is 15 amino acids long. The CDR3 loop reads CASSYGRHNSYEQYF. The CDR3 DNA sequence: TGTGCCAGCAGTTACGGCAGGCACAACTCCTACGAGCAGTACTTC.

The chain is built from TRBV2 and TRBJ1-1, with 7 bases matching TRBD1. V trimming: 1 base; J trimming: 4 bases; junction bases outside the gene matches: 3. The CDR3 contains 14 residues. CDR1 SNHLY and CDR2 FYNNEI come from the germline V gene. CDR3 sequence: CASSEGTGFTEAFF. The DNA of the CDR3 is TGTGCCAGCAGTGAAGGGACAGGTTTCACTGAAGCTTTCTTT.

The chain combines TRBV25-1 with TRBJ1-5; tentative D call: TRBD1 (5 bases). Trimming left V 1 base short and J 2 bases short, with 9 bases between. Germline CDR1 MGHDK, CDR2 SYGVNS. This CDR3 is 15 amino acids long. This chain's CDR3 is CASSEWGDRNQPQHF. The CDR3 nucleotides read TGTGCCAGCAGTGAATGGGGGGATCGCAATCAGCCCCAGCATTTT. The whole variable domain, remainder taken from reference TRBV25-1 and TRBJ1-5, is EADIYQTPRYLVIGTGKKITLECSQTMGHDKMYWYQQDPGMELHLIHYSYGVNSTEKGDLSSESTVSRIRTEHFPLTLESARPSHTSQYLCASSEWGDRNQPQHFGDGTRLSIL.

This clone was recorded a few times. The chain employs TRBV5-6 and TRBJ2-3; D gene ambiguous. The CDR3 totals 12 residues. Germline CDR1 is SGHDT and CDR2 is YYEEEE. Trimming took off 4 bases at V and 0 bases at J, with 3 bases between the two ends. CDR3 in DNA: TGTGCCAGCAGCCTTAGCACAGATACGCAGTATTTT. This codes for CASSLSTDTQYF.

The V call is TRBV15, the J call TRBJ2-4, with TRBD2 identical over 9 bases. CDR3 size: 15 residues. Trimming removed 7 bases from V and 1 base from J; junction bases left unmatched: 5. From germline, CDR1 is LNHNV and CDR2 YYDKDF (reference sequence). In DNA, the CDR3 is TGTGCCACCATGGGAGCGGGAGGCGCCAAAAACATTCAGTACTTC. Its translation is CATMGAGGAKNIQYF.

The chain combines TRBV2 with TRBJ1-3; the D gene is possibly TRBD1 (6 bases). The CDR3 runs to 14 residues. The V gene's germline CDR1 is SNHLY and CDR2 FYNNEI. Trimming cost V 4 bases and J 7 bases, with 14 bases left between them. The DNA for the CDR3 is TGTGCCAGCAGTGCACAGGGTCTCCGGAACACCATATATTTT. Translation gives CASSAQGLRNTIYF.

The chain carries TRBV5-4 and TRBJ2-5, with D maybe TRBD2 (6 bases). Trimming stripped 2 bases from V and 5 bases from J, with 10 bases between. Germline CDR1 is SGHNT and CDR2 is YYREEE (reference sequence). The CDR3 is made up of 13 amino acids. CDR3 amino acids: CASSLLAGETQYF. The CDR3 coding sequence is TGTGCCAGCAGCTTACTAGCCGGGGAGACCCAGTACTTC.

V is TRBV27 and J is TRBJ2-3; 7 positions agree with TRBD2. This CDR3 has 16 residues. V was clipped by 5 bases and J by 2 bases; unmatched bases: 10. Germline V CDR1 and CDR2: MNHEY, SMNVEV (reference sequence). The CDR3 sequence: CASSPSSGLFTDTQYF. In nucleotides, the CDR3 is TGTGCCAGCAGTCCCTCTAGCGGCCTATTCACAGATACGCAGTATTTT.

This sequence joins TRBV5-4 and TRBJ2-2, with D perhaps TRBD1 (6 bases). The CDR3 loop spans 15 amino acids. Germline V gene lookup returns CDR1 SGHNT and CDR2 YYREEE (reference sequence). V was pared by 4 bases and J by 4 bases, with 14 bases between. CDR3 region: CASSQPQGPTGELFF. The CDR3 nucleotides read TGTGCCAGCAGCCAGCCTCAGGGGCCCACCGGGGAGCTGTTTTTT.

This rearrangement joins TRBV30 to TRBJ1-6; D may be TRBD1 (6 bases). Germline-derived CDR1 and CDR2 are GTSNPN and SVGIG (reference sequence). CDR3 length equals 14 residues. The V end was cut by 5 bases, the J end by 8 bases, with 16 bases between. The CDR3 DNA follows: TGTGCCTGGGGAGGCAGGGGTTTGGATTCACCCCTCCACTTT. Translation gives CAWGGRGLDSPLHF.

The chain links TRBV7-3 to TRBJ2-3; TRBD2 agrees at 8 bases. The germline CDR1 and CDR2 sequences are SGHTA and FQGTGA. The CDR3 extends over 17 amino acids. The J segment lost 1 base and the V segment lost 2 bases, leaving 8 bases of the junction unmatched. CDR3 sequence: CASSLGYRSGGTDTQYF. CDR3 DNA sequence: TGTGCCAGCAGCTTAGGGTATCGTAGCGGGGGCACAGATACGCAGTATTTT.

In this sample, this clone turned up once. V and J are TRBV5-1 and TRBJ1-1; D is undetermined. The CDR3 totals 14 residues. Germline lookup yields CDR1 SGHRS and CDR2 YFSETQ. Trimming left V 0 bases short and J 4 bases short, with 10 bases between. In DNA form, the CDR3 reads TGCGCCAGCAGCTTGGAGTCGGTCGGCACTGAAGCTTTCTTT. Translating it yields CASSLESVGTEAFF.

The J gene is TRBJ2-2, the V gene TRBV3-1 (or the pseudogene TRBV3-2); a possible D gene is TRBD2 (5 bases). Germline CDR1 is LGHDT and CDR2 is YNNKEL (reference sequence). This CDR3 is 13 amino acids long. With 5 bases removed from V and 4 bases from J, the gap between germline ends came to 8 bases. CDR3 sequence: CASSGGSTGELFF. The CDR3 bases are TGTGCCAGCAGCGGAGGATCCACCGGGGAGCTGTTTTTT.

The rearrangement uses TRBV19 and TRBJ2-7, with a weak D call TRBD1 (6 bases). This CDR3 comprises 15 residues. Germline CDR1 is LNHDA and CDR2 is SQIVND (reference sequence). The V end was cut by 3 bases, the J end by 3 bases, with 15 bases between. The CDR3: CASSISFQDSYEQYF. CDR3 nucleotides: TGTGCCAGTAGTATTTCCTTCCAGGACAGCTACGAGCAGTACTTC.

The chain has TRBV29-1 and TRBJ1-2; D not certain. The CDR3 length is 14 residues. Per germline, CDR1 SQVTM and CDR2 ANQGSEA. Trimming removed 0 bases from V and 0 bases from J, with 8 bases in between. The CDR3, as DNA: TGCAGCGTTGAAGACCCTACGGCTAACTATGGCTACACCTTC. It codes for CSVEDPTANYGYTF.